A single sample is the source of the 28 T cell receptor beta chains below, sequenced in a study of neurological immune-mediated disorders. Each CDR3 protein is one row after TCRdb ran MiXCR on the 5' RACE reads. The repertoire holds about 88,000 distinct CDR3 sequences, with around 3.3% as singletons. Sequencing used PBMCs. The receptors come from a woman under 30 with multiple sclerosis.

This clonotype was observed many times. The CDR3 DNA is TGTGCCAGCAGAATAGGGAAAAACTATGGCTACACCTTC. Protein sequence: CASRIGKNYGYTF. V usage is TRBV28 and J usage is TRBJ1-2; no clear D. The CDR3 length is 13 residues. Trimming left V 6 bases short and J 2 bases short, with 10 bases between. Germline CDR1 MDHEN, CDR2 SYDVKM.

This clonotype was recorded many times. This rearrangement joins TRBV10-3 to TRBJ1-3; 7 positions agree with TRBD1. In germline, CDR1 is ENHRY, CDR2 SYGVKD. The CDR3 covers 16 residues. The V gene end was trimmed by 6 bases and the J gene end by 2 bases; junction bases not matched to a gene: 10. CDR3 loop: CAIRGRQGSPGNTIYF. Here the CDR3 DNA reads TGTGCCATCAGGGGGAGACAGGGATCTCCTGGAAACACCATATATTTT.

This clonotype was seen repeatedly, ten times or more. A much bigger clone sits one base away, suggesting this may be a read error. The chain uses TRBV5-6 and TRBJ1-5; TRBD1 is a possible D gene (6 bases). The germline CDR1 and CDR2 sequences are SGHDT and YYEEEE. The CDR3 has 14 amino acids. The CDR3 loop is CASSPGGAGQPQNF. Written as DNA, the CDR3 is TGTGCCAGCAGCCCGGGGGGGGCCGGTCAGCCCCAGAATTTT.

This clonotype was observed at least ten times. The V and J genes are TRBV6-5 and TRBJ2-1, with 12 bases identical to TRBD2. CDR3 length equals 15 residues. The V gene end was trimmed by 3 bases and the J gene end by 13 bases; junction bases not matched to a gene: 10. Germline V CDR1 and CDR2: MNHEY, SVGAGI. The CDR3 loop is CASSYDGLAGTRQFF. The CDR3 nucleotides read TGTGCCAGCAGTTATGACGGACTAGCGGGAACTCGCCAGTTCTTC.

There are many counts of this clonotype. The CDR3 nucleotides are TGCGCCAGCAGCCAAGGACAGGGGTCATTCTACGAGCAGTACTTC. This encodes CASSQGQGSFYEQYF. The chain has TRBV4-1 and TRBJ2-7; 8 bases map to TRBD1. The CDR3 runs to 15 residues. V lost 1 base to trimming and J lost 3 bases; unmatched junction nucleotides: 5. Germline CDR1 MGHRA, CDR2 YSYEKL.

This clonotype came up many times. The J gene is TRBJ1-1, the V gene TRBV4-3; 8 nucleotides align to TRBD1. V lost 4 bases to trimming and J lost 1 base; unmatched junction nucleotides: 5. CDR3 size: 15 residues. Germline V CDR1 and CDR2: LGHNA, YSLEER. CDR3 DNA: TGCGCCAGCAGCCTGGGACAGGATAAGAACACTGAAGCTTTCTTT. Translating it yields CASSLGQDKNTEAFF.

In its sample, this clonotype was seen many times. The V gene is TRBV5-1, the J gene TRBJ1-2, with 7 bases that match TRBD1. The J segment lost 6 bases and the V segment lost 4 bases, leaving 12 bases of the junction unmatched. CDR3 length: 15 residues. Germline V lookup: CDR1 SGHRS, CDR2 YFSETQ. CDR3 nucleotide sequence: TGCGCCAGCAGCACTGTGGGCCAGGGGGGCGATGGCTACACCTTC. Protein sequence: CASSTVGQGGDGYTF.

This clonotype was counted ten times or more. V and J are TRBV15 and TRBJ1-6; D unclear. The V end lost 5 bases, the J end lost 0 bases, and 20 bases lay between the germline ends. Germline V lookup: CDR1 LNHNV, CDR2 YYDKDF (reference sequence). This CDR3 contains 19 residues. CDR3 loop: CATSGRPDGGSSYNSPLHF. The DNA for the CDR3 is TGTGCCACCAGCGGTCGACCGGACGGAGGGAGCTCCTATAATTCACCCCTCCACTTT.

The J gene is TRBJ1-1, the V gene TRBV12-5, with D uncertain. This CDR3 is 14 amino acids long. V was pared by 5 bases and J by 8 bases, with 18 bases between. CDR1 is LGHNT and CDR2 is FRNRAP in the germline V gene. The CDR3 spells CASGPSVVPDEAFF. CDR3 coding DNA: TGTGCTAGTGGTCCCTCCGTGGTGCCAGACGAAGCTTTCTTT.

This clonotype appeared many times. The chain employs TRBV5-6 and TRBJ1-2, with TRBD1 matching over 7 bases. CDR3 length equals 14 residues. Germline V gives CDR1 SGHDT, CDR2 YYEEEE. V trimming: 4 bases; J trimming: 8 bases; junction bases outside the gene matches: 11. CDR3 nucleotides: TGTGCCAGCAGCATCCCCGGGACAGTATCCGGCTACACCTTC. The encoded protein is CASSIPGTVSGYTF.

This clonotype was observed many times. Here the CDR3 DNA reads TGCGCCAGCAGCCAAGAAGGGACGGATTCCTACGAGCAGTACTTC. Amino acids: CASSQEGTDSYEQYF. The chain links TRBV4-1 to TRBJ2-7; D could derive from TRBD1 or TRBD2 (5 bases each). Per germline, CDR1 MGHRA and CDR2 YSYEKL. The ends were cut back, 0 bases at V and 1 base at J, with 10 bases in the middle. The CDR3 is made up of 15 amino acids.

CDR3 amino acids: CASRLAPGQGVFDTQYF. DNA for the CDR3: TGTGCAAGTCGCTTAGCCCCGGGACAGGGGGTTTTTGATACGCAGTATTTT. The chain couples TRBV12-2 to TRBJ2-3; no DNA check was done on the table's D call, TRBD1. TRBV12-2 is classified as a pseudogene. The CDR3 has 17 amino acids.

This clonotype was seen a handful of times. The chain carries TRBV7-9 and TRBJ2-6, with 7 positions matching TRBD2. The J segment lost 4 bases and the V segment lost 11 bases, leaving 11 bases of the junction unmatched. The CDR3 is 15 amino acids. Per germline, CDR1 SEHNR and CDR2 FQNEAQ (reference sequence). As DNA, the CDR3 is TGTGCCGGGGGGGAGACCCGGTTCGGGGCCAACGTCCTGACTTTC. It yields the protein CAGGETRFGANVLTF.

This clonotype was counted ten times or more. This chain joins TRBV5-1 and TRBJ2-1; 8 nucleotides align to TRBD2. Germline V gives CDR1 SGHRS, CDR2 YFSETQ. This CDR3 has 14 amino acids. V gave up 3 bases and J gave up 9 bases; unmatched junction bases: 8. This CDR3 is CASSWGTRSSEQFF. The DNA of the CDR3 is TGCGCCAGCAGCTGGGGGACTAGGTCTAGTGAGCAGTTCTTC.

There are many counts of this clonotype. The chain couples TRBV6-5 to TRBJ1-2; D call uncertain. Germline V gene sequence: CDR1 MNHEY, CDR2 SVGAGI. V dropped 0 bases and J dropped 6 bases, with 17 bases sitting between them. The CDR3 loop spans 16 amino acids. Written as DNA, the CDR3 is TGTGCCAGCAGTTACTCGGCCGCAGTGGGGTGGGATGGCTACACCTTC. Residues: CASSYSAAVGWDGYTF.

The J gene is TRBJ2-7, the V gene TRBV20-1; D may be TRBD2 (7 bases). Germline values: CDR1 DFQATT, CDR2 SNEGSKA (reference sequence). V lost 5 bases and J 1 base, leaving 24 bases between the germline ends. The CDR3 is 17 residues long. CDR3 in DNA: TGCAGTGCTGAACCCTCGGAGGGCCGGGGGGCTTCCTACGAGCAGTACTTC. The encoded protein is CSAEPSEGRGASYEQYF.

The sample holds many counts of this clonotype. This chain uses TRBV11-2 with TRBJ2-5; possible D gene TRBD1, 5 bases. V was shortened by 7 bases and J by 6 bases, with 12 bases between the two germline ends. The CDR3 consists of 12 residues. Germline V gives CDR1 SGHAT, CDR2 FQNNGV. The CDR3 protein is CASNNWGQTQYF. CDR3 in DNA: TGTGCCAGCAACAATTGGGGCCAGACCCAGTACTTC.

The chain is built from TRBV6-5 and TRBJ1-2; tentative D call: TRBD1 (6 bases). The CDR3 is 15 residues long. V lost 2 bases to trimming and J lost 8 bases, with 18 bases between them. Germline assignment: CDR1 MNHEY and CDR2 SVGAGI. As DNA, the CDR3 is TGTGCCAGCAGTTACGAACAGGGCTTTGGGGAGGGCTACACCTTC. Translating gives CASSYEQGFGEGYTF.

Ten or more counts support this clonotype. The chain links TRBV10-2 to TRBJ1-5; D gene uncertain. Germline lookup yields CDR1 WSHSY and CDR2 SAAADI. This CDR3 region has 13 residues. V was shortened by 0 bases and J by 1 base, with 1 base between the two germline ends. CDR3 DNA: TGCGCCAGCAGTGAGTCCAGCAATCAGCCCCAGCATTTT. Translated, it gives CASSESSNQPQHF.

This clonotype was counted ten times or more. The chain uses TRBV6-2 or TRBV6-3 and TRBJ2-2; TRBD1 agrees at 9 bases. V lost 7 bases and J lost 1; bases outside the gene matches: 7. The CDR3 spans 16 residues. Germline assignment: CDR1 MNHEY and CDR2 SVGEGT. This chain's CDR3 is CASTRGTGMNTGELFF. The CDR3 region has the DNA TGTGCCAGCACCCGGGGGACAGGGATGAACACCGGGGAGCTGTTTTTT.

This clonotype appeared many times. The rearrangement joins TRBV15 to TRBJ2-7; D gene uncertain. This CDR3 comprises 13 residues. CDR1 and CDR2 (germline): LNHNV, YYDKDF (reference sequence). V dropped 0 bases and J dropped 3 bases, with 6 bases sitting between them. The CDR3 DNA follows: TGTGCCACCAGCAGAGAGGGCCACTACGAGCAGTACTTC. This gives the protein CATSREGHYEQYF. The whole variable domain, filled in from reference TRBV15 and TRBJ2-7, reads DAMVIQNPRYQVTQFGKPVTLSCSQTLNHNVMYWYQQKSSQAPKLLFHYYDKDFNNEADTPDNFQSRRPNTSFCFLDIRSPGLGDTAMYLCATSREGHYEQYFGPGTRLTVT.

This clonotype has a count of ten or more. The CDR3 reads CASSPPRGTSGDNEQFF. For the CDR3, the DNA is TGTGCCAGCAGCCCGCCCCGTGGGACTAGCGGAGACAATGAGCAGTTCTTC. The J gene is TRBJ2-1, the V gene TRBV5-4, with TRBD2 matching 11 bases. V gave up 4 bases and J gave up 5 bases; unmatched junction bases: 11. Germline V gene data show CDR1 as SGHNT and CDR2 as YYREEE (reference sequence). This CDR3 is 17 amino acids long.

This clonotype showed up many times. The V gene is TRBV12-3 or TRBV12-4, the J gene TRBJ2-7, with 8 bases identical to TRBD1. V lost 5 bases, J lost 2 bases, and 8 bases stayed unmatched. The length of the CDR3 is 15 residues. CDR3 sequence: CASSLGQGLTYEQYF. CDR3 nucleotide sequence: TGTGCCAGCAGTCTCGGACAGGGTCTCACCTACGAGCAGTACTTC.

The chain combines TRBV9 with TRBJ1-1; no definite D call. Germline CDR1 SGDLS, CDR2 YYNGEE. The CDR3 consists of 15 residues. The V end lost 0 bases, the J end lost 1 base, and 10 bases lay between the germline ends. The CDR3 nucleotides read TGTGCCAGCAGCGTAGCTCCCGACACGAACACTGAAGCTTTCTTT. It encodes CASSVAPDTNTEAFF.

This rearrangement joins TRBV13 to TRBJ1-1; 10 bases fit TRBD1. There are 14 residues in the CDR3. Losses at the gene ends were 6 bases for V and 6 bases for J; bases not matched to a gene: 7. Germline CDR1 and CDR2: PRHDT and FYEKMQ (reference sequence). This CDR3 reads CASSFSTGGPEAFF. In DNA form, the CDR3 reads TGTGCCAGCAGTTTTTCGACAGGGGGCCCTGAAGCTTTCTTT.

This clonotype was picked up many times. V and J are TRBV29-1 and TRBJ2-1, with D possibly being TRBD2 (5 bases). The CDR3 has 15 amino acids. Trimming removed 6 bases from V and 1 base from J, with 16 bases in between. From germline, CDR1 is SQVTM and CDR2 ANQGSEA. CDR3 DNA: TGCAGCGTAGCCTTTCGGGGAGAATCCTACAATGAGCAGTTCTTC. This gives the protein CSVAFRGESYNEQFF.

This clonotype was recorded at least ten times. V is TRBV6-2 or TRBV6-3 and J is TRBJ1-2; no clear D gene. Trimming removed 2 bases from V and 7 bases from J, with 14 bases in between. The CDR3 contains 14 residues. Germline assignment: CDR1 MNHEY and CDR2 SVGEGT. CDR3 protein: CASSYSLESGGYTF. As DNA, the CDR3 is TGTGCCAGCAGTTACAGTTTGGAGAGCGGTGGCTACACCTTC.

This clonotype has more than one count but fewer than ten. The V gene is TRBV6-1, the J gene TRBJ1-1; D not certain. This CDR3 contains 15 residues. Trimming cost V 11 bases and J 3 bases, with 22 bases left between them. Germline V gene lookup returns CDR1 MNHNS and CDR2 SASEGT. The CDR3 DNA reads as TGTGCCTCCAAACCAAGGGAGGGCGTGGACACTGAAGCTTTCTTT. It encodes CASKPREGVDTEAFF.